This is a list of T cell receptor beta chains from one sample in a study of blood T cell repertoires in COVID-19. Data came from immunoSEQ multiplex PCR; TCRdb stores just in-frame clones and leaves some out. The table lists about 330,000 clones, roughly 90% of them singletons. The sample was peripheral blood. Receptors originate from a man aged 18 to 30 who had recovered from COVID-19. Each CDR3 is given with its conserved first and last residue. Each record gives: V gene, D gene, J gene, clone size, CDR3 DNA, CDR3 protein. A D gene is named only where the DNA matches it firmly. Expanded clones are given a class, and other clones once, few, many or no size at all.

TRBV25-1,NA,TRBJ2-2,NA,TGTGCCAGCAGTGAACAGGGGTTATCCGGGGAGCTGTTTTTT,CASSEQGLSGELFF
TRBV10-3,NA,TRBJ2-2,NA,TGTGCCATCAGTACAGGCACCGGGGAGCTGTTTTTT,CAISTGTGELFF
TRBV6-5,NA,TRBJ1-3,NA,TGTGCCAGCAGACAGAACTCTGGAAACACCATATATTTT,CASRQNSGNTIYF
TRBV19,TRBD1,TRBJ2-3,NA,TGTGCCAGTAGTATAGGAGGGGGCCGCTACACAGATACGCAGTATTTT,CASSIGGGRYTDTQYF
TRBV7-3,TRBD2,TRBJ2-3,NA,TGTGCCAGCAGCTTAATGTCTGGCGGGAGGGCTGATACGCAGTATTTT,CASSLMSGGRADTQYF
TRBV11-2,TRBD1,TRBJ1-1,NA,TGTGCCAGCAGCGGGGACAGGACCGTTACTGAAGCTTTCTTT,CASSGDRTVTEAFF
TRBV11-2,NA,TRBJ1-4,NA,TGTGCCAGCAGCTTAAGCACTCTTAATGAAAAACTGTTTTTT,CASSLSTLNEKLFF
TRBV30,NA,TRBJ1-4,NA,TGTGCCTTTCTAAAAATTCGACAGCCAAAACGGATCGCAACTAATGAAAAACTGTTTTTT,CAFLKIRQPKRIATNEKLFF
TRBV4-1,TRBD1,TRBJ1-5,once,TGCGCCAGCAGCCAAGATAAAGGACCAGGGGGGCGAGGGCTGCCCCAGCATTTT,CASSQDKGPGGRGLPQHF
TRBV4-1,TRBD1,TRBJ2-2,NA,TGCGCCAGCAGCCGCATCCCGGGACAGGGCGCCGGGGAGCTGTTTTTT,CASSRIPGQGAGELFF
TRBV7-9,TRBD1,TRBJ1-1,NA,TGTGCCAGCAGCGCTACCCATCACAGGGGGCAGGACACTGAAGCTTTCTTT,CASSATHHRGQDTEAFF
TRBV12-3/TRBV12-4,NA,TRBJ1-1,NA,TGTGCCAGCAGCCGACAGACAGAAGCTTTCTTT,CASSRQTEAFF
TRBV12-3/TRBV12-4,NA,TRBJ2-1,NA,TGTGCCAGCAGTTTTGGGGGGAATGAGCAGTTCTTC,CASSFGGNEQFF
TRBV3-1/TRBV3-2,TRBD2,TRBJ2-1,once,TGTGCCAGCAGCCTCGGACTAGCGGGAGGGGGCCTATATGAGCAGTTCTTC,CASSLGLAGGGLYEQFF
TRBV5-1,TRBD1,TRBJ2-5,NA,TGCGCCAGCAGCCCCCGGGACAGGGGACAAGAGACCCAGTACTTC,CASSPRDRGQETQYF
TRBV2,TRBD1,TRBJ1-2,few,TGTGCCAGCAAAGGGACAGAAGGTGTGGAGTATGGCTACACCTTC,CASKGTEGVEYGYTF
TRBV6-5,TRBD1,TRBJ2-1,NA,TGTGCCAGCAGCCGGGACAGGGGTAGCCTTGCGGAGCAGTTCTTC,CASSRDRGSLAEQFF
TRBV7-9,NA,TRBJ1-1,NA,TGTGCCAGCAGCTCGGTCGGCACTGAAGCTTTCTTT,CASSSVGTEAFF
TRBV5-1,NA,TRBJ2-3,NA,TGCGCCAGCAGCCCTGACAGAACAGATACGCAGTATTTT,CASSPDRTDTQYF
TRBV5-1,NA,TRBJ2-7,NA,TGCGCCTCCTCACAGGAAATTTCCTACGAGCAGTACTTC,CASSQEISYEQYF
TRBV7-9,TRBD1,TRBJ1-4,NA,TGTGCCAGCAGCTCCTCGGCAGGGGGAATTGAAAAACTGTTTTTT,CASSSSAGGIEKLFF
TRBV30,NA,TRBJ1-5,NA,TGTGCCTGGAGTGTATTGGCAGGGGGCAATCAGCCCCAGCATTTT,CAWSVLAGGNQPQHF
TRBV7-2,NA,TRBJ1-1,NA,TGTGCCAGCAGCCCCTCCAGGGGGAACACTGAAGCTTTCTTT,CASSPSRGNTEAFF
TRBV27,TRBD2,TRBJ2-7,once,TGTGCCAGCAGTTTTGTGCGGGAGTCCCTCTACGAGCAGTACTTC,CASSFVRESLYEQYF
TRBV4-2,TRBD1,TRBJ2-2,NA,TGTGCCAGCAGCCAAGTCAGAGCATCGTCAGGGGGCGTCGGCACCGGGGAGCTGTTTTTT,CASSQVRASSGGVGTGELFF
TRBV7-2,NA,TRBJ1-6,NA,TGTGCCAGCAGCTTAGGGACAGACTATAATTCACCCCTCCACTTT,CASSLGTDYNSPLHF
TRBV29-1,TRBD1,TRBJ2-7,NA,TGCAGCGTTGAAAGCAGGGGGCCCTACGAGCAGTACTTC,CSVESRGPYEQYF
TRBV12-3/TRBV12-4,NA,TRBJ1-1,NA,TGTGCCAGCAGGCTGGAGTTCGAAGCTTTCTTT,CASRLEFEAFF
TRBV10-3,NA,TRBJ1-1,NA,TGTGCCATCTGGGCAGGGGAAACTGAAGCTTTCTTT,CAIWAGETEAFF
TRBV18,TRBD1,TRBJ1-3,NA,TGTGCCAGCTCGTCGGGACAGTTCAACTCTGGAAACACCATATATTTT,CASSSGQFNSGNTIYF
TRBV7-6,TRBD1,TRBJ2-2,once,TGTGCCAGCAGTTCACCGGGACAGGGGGTAATCGGGGAGCTGTTTTTT,CASSSPGQGVIGELFF
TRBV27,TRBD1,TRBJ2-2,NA,TGTGCCAGCAGTCCGGGACAGGGAAGTATTGACACCGGGGAGCTGTTTTTT,CASSPGQGSIDTGELFF
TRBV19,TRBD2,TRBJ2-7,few,TGTGCCAGTAGTCCCGGACTAGCGGGTGGGAGCTCCTACGAGCAGTACTTC,CASSPGLAGGSSYEQYF
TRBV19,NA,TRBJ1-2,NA,TGTGCCAGTAGTATGGACACCAACTATGGCTACACCTTC,CASSMDTNYGYTF
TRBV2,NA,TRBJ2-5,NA,TGTGCCAGCAGTGAGACGGGGGTGACTCAAGAGACCCAGTACTTC,CASSETGVTQETQYF
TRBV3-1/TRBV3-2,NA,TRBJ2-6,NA,TGTGCCAGCAGCCAACATCACTGGGCCGTGAGCTCTGGGGCCAACGTCCTGACTTTC,CASSQHHWAVSSGANVLTF
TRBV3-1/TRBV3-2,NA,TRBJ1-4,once,TGTGCCAGCAGTTTAACACGGGAGGGTAATGAAAAACTGTTTTTT,CASSLTREGNEKLFF
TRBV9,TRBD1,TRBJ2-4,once,TGTGCCAGCAGCCCCTCGGTGGGGGGACAGGGGGCTATATACATTCAGTACTTC,CASSPSVGGQGAIYIQYF
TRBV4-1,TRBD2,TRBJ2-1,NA,TGCGCCAGCAGCCAAGATCTACTAGCGGGGGGGCCCTCCTACAATGAGCAGTTCTTC,CASSQDLLAGGPSYNEQFF
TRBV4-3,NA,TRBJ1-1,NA,TGCGCCAGCAGCCAAGAAGTCAGAACTGAAGCTTTCTTT,CASSQEVRTEAFF
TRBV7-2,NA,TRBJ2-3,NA,TGTGCCAGCAGCTACATCAAGGATACGCAGTATTTT,CASSYIKDTQYF
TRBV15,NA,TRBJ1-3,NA,TGTGCCACGACTTCGCGCGGACAGCTCTCTGGAAACACCATATATTTT,CATTSRGQLSGNTIYF
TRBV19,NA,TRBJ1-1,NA,TGTGCCAGTAGTCACCAGGGTGAAAACACTGAAGCTTTCTTT,CASSHQGENTEAFF
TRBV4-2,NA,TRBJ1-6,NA,TGTGCCAGCAGCCAAGGAGAGAAGTATAATTCACCCCTCCACTTT,CASSQGEKYNSPLHF
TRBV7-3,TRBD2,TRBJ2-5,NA,TGTGCCAGCAGCCCTAAGGGTTCGGGGGGTGAGACCCAGTACTTC,CASSPKGSGGETQYF
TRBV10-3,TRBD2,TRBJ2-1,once,TGTGCCATCACCACAACTAGCGGAAACTACAATGAGCAGTTCTTC,CAITTTSGNYNEQFF
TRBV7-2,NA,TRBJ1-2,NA,TGTGCCAGCAGCTTAAGCGTAAACTATGGCTACACCTTC,CASSLSVNYGYTF